This T cell receptor (beta chain) was obtained from a study of T-cell reconstitution after alpha-beta-depleted transplantation in children. Study outcomes and limitations: For some patients, TCRbeta diversity was high at day 60 because of recipient T cells and thymic progenitors that survived. Reports say that about two months after transplant, the alpha-beta T cells came out of several hundred graft clones that had expanded. Fresh T-cell production supplied most of the T-cell counts and diversity seen one year after transplant.

This CDR3 comprises 14 residues. The V and J ends lost 10 bases and 3 bases, in that order; junction bases with no gene match: 7. Per the germline V gene, CDR1 is MDHEN and CDR2 is SYDVKM. The TCRbeta library was prepared with unique molecular identifiers. TCRdb processed the PCR reads anew with MiXCR; each CDR3 protein has one entry. The sample lists 240,000 or so distinct CDR3 sequences, less than 9% seen once, with almost 6.5% in the top ten. Details on this clonotype: Its antigen is undetermined.

This TCR derives from a male patient between 5 and 17 years old who had a stem cell transplant for acute lymphoblastic leukemia, so the T cells may come from the graft donor. The specimen was PBMCs, mostly from graft donor cells, collected 180 days after TCRalphabeta/CD19-depleted stem cell transplant. The V call is TRBV28, the J call TRBJ2-3; 10 nucleotides line up with TRBD2. The CDR3 nucleotides are TGTGCCATCCAACTAGCGGGAAGGACAGATACGCAGTATTTT. Translation gives CAIQLAGRTDTQYF.